Shown below are 13 T cell receptor beta chains from a single sample sequenced in a study of blood T cell repertoires in COVID-19. Produced via immunoSEQ multiplex PCR; TCRdb's table is partial and in-frame only. The top ten hold around a sixth of the sample, which has 150,000 to 200,000 clones, 76% seen once. Sequencing was carried out using PBMCs or T cells enriched from blood (not recorded which). The receptors come from a woman aged 50 to 65 with acute COVID-19.

This clone was recorded a few times. The CDR3 sequence is CASSPKGVGGYTF. The CDR3 region has the DNA TGTGCCAGCAGTCCCAAGGGGGTTGGAGGCTACACCTTC. The chain recombines TRBV27 with TRBJ1-2, with D tentatively TRBD1 (6 bases). Germline CDR1 MNHEY, CDR2 SMNVEV (reference sequence). The V end lost 5 bases, the J end lost 8 bases, and 15 bases lay between the germline ends. The CDR3 totals 13 residues.

The chain is built from TRBV4-1 and TRBJ2-3, with D possibly TRBD2 on 6 matching bases. CDR1 and CDR2 (germline): MGHRA, YSYEKL. V lost 1 base and J 6 bases, leaving 14 bases between the germline ends. This CDR3 spans 15 amino acids. The CDR3, as DNA: TGCGCCAGCAGCCAAGGCCTCCTTCTAGCGGATACGCAGTATTTT. The encoded protein is CASSQGLLLADTQYF.

This clone was seen a few times. Here the CDR3 reads CASSPGALQAFF. The CDR3, as DNA: TGTGCCAGCAGCCCAGGGGCCCTTCAAGCTTTCTTT. V gene TRBV7-9 combines with J gene TRBJ1-1; perhaps TRBD1 as D (6 bases). This CDR3 spans 12 amino acids. V lost 5 bases and J 9 bases, leaving 13 bases between the germline ends. Germline loops: CDR1 SEHNR, CDR2 FQNEAQ (reference sequence).

This clone was counted only a few times. The chain's CDR3 is CASSRRRERGDTGELFF. The CDR3 bases are TGTGCCAGCTCACGTCGTAGGGAGCGGGGGGACACCGGGGAGCTGTTTTTT. This chain joins TRBV18 and TRBJ2-2; TRBD2 aligns across 9 bases. CDR3 length: 17 residues. The germline CDR1 and CDR2 sequences are KGHSH and LQKENI. Unmatched junction bases numbered 9, after V lost 4 bases and J lost 3 bases.

This chain joins TRBV27 and TRBJ2-5, with TRBD1 as a possible D gene (5 bases). Trimming removed 0 bases from V and 1 base from J, with 9 bases in between. The CDR3 is made up of 15 amino acids. The germline CDR1 and CDR2 sequences are MNHEY and SMNVEV (reference sequence). The CDR3 here is CASSLSQGSQETQYF. In nucleotides, the CDR3 is TGTGCCAGCAGTTTATCTCAGGGCTCCCAAGAGACCCAGTACTTC.

This clone was detected once. V usage is TRBV7-6 and J usage is TRBJ1-1; no firm D call. The germline V gene encodes CDR1 SGHVS and CDR2 FNYEAQ. Trimming took off 2 bases at V and 0 bases at J, with 10 bases between the two ends. The CDR3 covers 15 residues. The CDR3 loop is CASSLNPDMNTEAFF. CDR3 in DNA: TGTGCCAGCAGCTTAAATCCAGATATGAACACTGAAGCTTTCTTT. The full variable domain, completed using reference TRBV7-6 and TRBJ1-1, is GAGVSQSPRYKVTKRGQDVALRCDPISGHVSLYWYRQALGQGPEFLTYFNYEAQQDKSGLPNDRFSAERPEGSISTLTIQRTEQRDSAMYRCASSLNPDMNTEAFFGQGTRLTVV.

CDR3 nucleotides: TGTGCCAGCAGCGTAGAAGCGGGTACGCAGTATTTT. Translating gives CASSVEAGTQYF. This chain links TRBV9 with TRBJ2-3; D possibly corresponds to TRBD2 (6 bases). In germline, CDR1 is SGDLS, CDR2 YYNGEE. Trimming took 0 bases from V and 8 from J, leaving 7 bases between them. The CDR3 loop spans 12 amino acids.

V usage is TRBV20-1 and J usage is TRBJ2-3, with no clear D. CDR1 DFQATT and CDR2 SNEGSKA come from the germline V gene (reference sequence). This CDR3 comprises 11 residues. Trimming cost V 5 bases and J 9 bases, with 12 bases left between them. In DNA, the CDR3 is TGCAGTGCTCAGACTCTAATCACGCAGTATTTT. Translating gives CSAQTLITQYF.

The chain has TRBV4-2 and TRBJ2-7, with TRBD2 identical over 7 bases. The CDR3 consists of 14 residues. Germline CDR1 reads LGHNA; CDR2 reads YNFKEQ. V lost 4 bases and J lost 4; bases outside the gene matches: 7. The CDR3 DNA is TGTGCCAGCAGCCCTGACTTGGGGGGGTACGAGCAGTACGTC. It is translated as CASSPDLGGYEQYV.

The chain is built from TRBV5-1 and TRBJ1-5; the match to TRBD1 covers 7 bases. Trimming removed 4 bases from V and 4 bases from J; junction bases left unmatched: 8. The CDR3 contains 15 residues. In germline, CDR1 is SGHRS, CDR2 YFSETQ. The CDR3 reads CASSPTGQKNQPQHF. DNA of the CDR3: TGCGCCAGCAGCCCGACGGGACAGAAAAATCAGCCCCAGCATTTT.

The rearrangement uses TRBV7-6 and TRBJ2-3; 9 bases are a match to TRBD2. Germline V gene data show CDR1 as SGHVS and CDR2 as FNYEAQ. J lost 0 bases, V lost 5 bases, and 15 bases had no gene match. The CDR3 covers 19 residues. The CDR3 loop reads CASSLGVKRGALSTDTQYF. CDR3 nucleotides: TGTGCCAGCAGCCTAGGGGTGAAGCGGGGGGCCCTGAGCACAGATACGCAGTATTTT.

The chain carries TRBV20-1 and TRBJ1-3, with D possibly being TRBD1 (6 bases). The V gene lost 3 bases and the J gene lost 0 bases, with 18 bases spanning the gap. CDR3 size: 17 residues. CDR1 and CDR2 (germline): DFQATT, SNEGSKA (reference sequence). Here the CDR3 reads CSASSSRQAPSGNTIYF. CDR3 sequence (DNA): TGCAGTGCTAGTAGTTCCCGACAGGCCCCCTCTGGAAACACCATATATTTT.

This chain uses TRBV6-4 with TRBJ2-1, with D unclear. V was clipped by 6 bases and J by 2 bases, with 11 bases between them. The CDR3 contains 14 residues. The germline gives CDR1 MRHNA, CDR2 SNTAGT. The DNA of the CDR3 is TGTGCCAGCAGCCCGACTGCTACCTACAATGAGCAGTTCTTC. It is translated as CASSPTATYNEQFF.